Below are 13 T cell receptor beta chains sequenced from a single sample in a study of blood T cell repertoires in COVID-19. Assay used: immunoSEQ multiplex PCR; TCRdb lists only in-frame clones, some missing. The table records hundreds of thousands of clones, around 87% of them present only once. The sample was peripheral blood. The source is a woman aged 45-60 years who had recovered from COVID-19.

CDR3 in amino acids: CASKNRVRGYTF. Written as DNA, the CDR3 is TGTGCCAGCAAGAACAGGGTGCGTGGCTACACCTTC. This sequence joins TRBV2 and TRBJ1-2; D might be TRBD1 (6 bases). The CDR3 has 12 residues. The germline V gene encodes CDR1 SNHLY and CDR2 FYNNEI. Trimming took 7 bases from V and 7 from J, leaving 13 bases between them.

This chain joins TRBV3-1 (or the pseudogene TRBV3-2) and TRBJ1-6; D gene uncertain. The CDR3 sequence is 15 residues long. With 1 base removed from V and 4 bases from J, the gap between germline ends came to 8 bases. The germline V gene encodes CDR1 LGHDT and CDR2 YNNKEL (reference sequence). The CDR3 DNA follows: TGTGCCAGCAGCCAAGTACCGAGGTATAATTCACCCCTCCACTTT. Translating gives CASSQVPRYNSPLHF.

In nucleotides, the CDR3 is TGTGCCAGTAGTCCTAGCGGGAGAGGTGAGCAGTTCTTC. Translated: CASSPSGRGEQFF. The chain carries TRBV19 and TRBJ2-1; 10 nucleotides agree with TRBD2. Per the germline V gene, CDR1 is LNHDA and CDR2 is SQIVND (reference sequence). The CDR3 is 13 residues long. J lost 9 bases, V lost 5 bases, and 4 bases had no gene match. Full variable domain (remainder filled in from reference TRBV19 and TRBJ2-1): DGGITQSPKYLFRKEGQNVTLSCEQNLNHDAMYWYRQDPGQGLRLIYYSQIVNDFQKGDIAEGYSVSREKKESFPLTVTSAQKNPTAFYLCASSPSGRGEQFFGPGTRLTVL.

This sequence joins TRBV9 and TRBJ2-7; D ambiguous. Germline V gives CDR1 SGDLS, CDR2 YYNGEE. There are 14 residues in the CDR3. Deletions cut 3 bases from V and 5 bases from J, with 15 bases between. CDR3 protein: CASSGDSRLNEQYF. In DNA, the CDR3 is TGTGCCAGCAGCGGCGACTCCCGGTTGAACGAGCAGTACTTC. Full variable domain (remainder filled in from reference TRBV9 and TRBJ2-7): DSGVTQTPKHLITATGQRVTLRCSPRSGDLSVYWYQQSLDQGLQFLIQYYNGEERAKGNILERFSAQQFPDLHSELNLSSLELGDSALYFCASSGDSRLNEQYFGPGTRLTVT.

The rearrangement joins TRBV6-5 to TRBJ2-7, with D possibly being TRBD1 (6 bases). The V end lost 8 bases, the J end lost 3 bases, and 11 bases lay between the germline ends. Germline V gene sequence: CDR1 MNHEY, CDR2 SVGAGI. The CDR3 is made up of 12 amino acids. The CDR3 spells CASVGANYEQYF. Written as DNA, the CDR3 is TGTGCCAGCGTGGGGGCTAACTACGAGCAGTACTTC.

This clone was found once. The rearrangement uses TRBV25-1 and TRBJ2-7, with 11 nucleotides matching TRBD2. The CDR3 extends over 16 amino acids. From germline, CDR1 is MGHDK and CDR2 SYGVNS. V was pared by 1 base and J by 6 bases, with 8 bases of the junction left unmatched. CDR3 DNA: TGTGCCAGCAGTGAATTTTTTACTAGCGGGAGTCCCGAGCAGTACTTC. It codes for CASSEFFTSGSPEQYF.

The V and J genes are TRBV6-1 and TRBJ1-2; 9 bases match TRBD1. This CDR3 comprises 15 residues. Germline V gives CDR1 MNHNS, CDR2 SASEGT. J gave up 10 bases and V 1 base, and 10 bases lay outside the gene matches. The CDR3 spells CASSEGGWTGASYTF. In DNA, the CDR3 is TGTGCCAGCAGTGAAGGGGGATGGACAGGGGCATCCTACACCTTC.

The rearrangement links TRBV6-1 to TRBJ2-2; D gene ambiguous. This CDR3 region has 12 residues. The V end was cut by 1 base, the J end by 8 bases, with 5 bases between. From germline, CDR1 is MNHNS and CDR2 SASEGT. CDR3 DNA sequence: TGTGCCAGCAGTGAAGGGCTGGGGGAGCTGTTTTTT. Its protein product is CASSEGLGELFF.

The CDR3 DNA is TGTGCCAGCAGCAGTACCACAGGGGGTGAAAAACTGTTTTTT. This sequence encodes CASSSTTGGEKLFF. The chain uses TRBV5-6 and TRBJ1-4, with 8 bases matching TRBD1. The germline V gene has CDR1 SGHDT and CDR2 YYEEEE. The CDR3 runs to 14 residues. The V and J ends lost 4 bases and 7 bases, in that order; junction bases with no gene match: 6. Complete variable domain (other parts from reference TRBV5-6 and TRBJ1-4): DAGVTQSPTHLIKTRGQQVTLRCSPKSGHDTVSWYQQALGQGPQFIFQYYEEEERQRGNFPDRFSGHQFPNYSSELNVNALLLGDSALYLCASSSTTGGEKLFFGSGTQLSVL.

The chain uses TRBV19 and TRBJ2-5; TRBD2 matches at 13 bases. This CDR3 comprises 15 residues. After removal of 8 bases from V and 5 bases from J, the junction contained 8 bases not matched to a gene. From germline, CDR1 is LNHDA and CDR2 SQIVND (reference sequence). CDR3 protein: CASRRLAGGQETQYF. The CDR3 DNA reads TGTGCCAGTCGGCGACTAGCGGGGGGTCAGGAGACCCAGTACTTC. The full variable domain, its missing parts supplied by reference TRBV19 and TRBJ2-5, is DGGITQSPKYLFRKEGQNVTLSCEQNLNHDAMYWYRQDPGQGLRLIYYSQIVNDFQKGDIAEGYSVSREKKESFPLTVTSAQKNPTAFYLCASRRLAGGQETQYFGPGTRLLVL.

The chain employs TRBV14 and TRBJ2-3; 15 bases are a match to TRBD2. This CDR3 is 20 amino acids long. V lost 0 bases to trimming and J lost 2 bases; unmatched junction nucleotides: 9. Germline loops: CDR1 SGHDN, CDR2 FVKESK. As DNA, the CDR3 is TGTGCCAGCAGCCAAGACGAGGAAGGACTAGCGGGGGGGGTCACAGATACGCAGTATTTT. Translated, it gives CASSQDEEGLAGGVTDTQYF.

This clone has a single count. The rearrangement links TRBV13 to TRBJ1-6, with 7 bases aligning to TRBD1. V was pared by 2 bases and J by 6 bases, with 1 base of the junction left unmatched. Germline V gene data show CDR1 as PRHDT and CDR2 as FYEKMQ (reference sequence). This CDR3 has 14 amino acids. The CDR3 sequence is CASSLRQGNSPLHF. The CDR3 DNA sequence: TGTGCCAGCAGCTTAAGACAGGGTAATTCACCCCTCCACTTT.

V usage is TRBV11-3 and J usage is TRBJ2-1, with 9 bases lining up with TRBD2. The germline CDR1 and CDR2 sequences are SGHNT and YENEEA. The J segment lost 0 bases and the V segment lost 3 bases, leaving 3 bases of the junction unmatched. CDR3 length: 16 residues. The CDR3 bases are TGTGCCAGCAGCTTGGTTAGCGGGGGCTCCTACAATGAGCAGTTCTTC. Protein: CASSLVSGGSYNEQFF.